The 16 T cell receptor beta chains listed next were all sequenced from one sample in a study of T cell responses to AZD1222 COVID-19 vaccine. The data were produced by immunoSEQ multiplex PCR, yet TCRdb's version contains in-frame clones alone and is incomplete. Of approximately 200,000 clones detected, 90% to 95% appear once; the ten largest clones hold roughly 10%. Sequenced material: peripheral blood, taken on day 0 of AZD1222 vaccination. Receptors were obtained from an adult in good health.

The genes are TRBV6-5 and TRBJ1-2; unclear D gene. V was cut by 6 bases and J by 4 bases, with 6 bases left in between. CDR1 is MNHEY, CDR2 SVGAGI, per germline. The CDR3 totals 11 residues. The CDR3 reads CASRGTYGYTF. DNA for the CDR3: TGTGCCAGCAGGGGCACCTATGGCTACACCTTC.

The chain joins TRBV7-8 to TRBJ2-7; 8 bases are shared with TRBD2. V lost 5 bases, J lost 3 bases, and 12 bases stayed unmatched. Germline loops: CDR1 SGHVS, CDR2 FQNEAQ. The CDR3 is 16 amino acids. The CDR3: CASSPRPGLALYEQYF. In nucleotides, the CDR3 is TGTGCCAGCAGCCCTAGGCCCGGACTAGCCCTCTACGAGCAGTACTTC.

The chain links TRBV19 to TRBJ2-5, with 7 bases lining up with TRBD2. J gave up 9 bases and V 5 bases, and 15 bases lay outside the gene matches. Germline V lookup: CDR1 LNHDA, CDR2 SQIVND (reference sequence). The CDR3 consists of 15 residues. CDR3 sequence: CASSSLGLAEPPQYF. CDR3 bases: TGTGCCAGTAGTTCCCTCGGGCTAGCGGAGCCGCCCCAGTACTTC.

The chain joins TRBV7-3 to TRBJ1-1; maybe TRBD1 (6 bases). CDR1 and CDR2 (germline): SGHTA, FQGTGA. The CDR3 spans 14 residues. Trimming removed 5 bases from V and 1 base from J, with 11 bases in between. The CDR3 nucleotides are TGTGCCAGCAGCCCCCGGGGGGCGAACACTGAAGCTTTCTTT. It specifies CASSPRGANTEAFF. Together with reference TRBV7-3 and TRBJ1-1, the CDR3 gives the full variable domain: GAGVSQTPSNKVTEKGKYVELRCDPISGHTALYWYRQSLGQGPEFLIYFQGTGAADDSGLPNDRFFAVRPEGSVSTLKIQRTERGDSAVYLCASSPRGANTEAFFGQGTRLTVV.

The V call is TRBV15, the J call TRBJ1-1; D gene unclear. In germline, CDR1 is LNHNV, CDR2 YYDKDF (reference sequence). CDR3 size: 14 residues. The V and J ends lost 1 base and 7 bases respectively, with 13 bases between them. The CDR3, as DNA: TGTGCCACCAGCAGAGTAGAAGGGTCTGGTGAAGCTTTCTTT. It is translated as CATSRVEGSGEAFF.

A single count supports this clone. V gene TRBV21-1 combines with J gene TRBJ1-2; TRBD1 is the table's D call and was not checked against the DNA. TRBV21-1 is given as a pseudogene. The CDR3 length is 14 residues. The CDR3 here is CASPYQGIRYGYTF. CDR3 coding DNA: TGTGCCAGCCCCTACCAGGGGATTCGATATGGCTACACCTTC.

The chain links TRBV11-2 to TRBJ2-1; D is perhaps TRBD1 (5 bases). The CDR3 is 14 amino acids. Deletions cut 4 bases from V and 9 bases from J, with 16 bases between. Germline V gene data show CDR1 as SGHAT and CDR2 as FQNNGV. CDR3 bases: TGTGCCAGCAGCTCGACGGACCCAAGGGGTGAGCAGTTCTTC. Translation gives CASSSTDPRGEQFF.

CDR3 DNA sequence: TGCGCCAGCAGCCAAGACTCGGTTAACTATGGCTACACCTTC. Translating it yields CASSQDSVNYGYTF. V is TRBV4-1 and J is TRBJ1-2; D unresolved. Germline-derived CDR1 and CDR2 are MGHRA and YSYEKL. Between the trimmed V and J ends, which lost 0 bases and 1 base, there was a span of 6 bases. The CDR3 totals 14 residues.

The chain employs TRBV15 and TRBJ1-4; possible D gene TRBD1, 5 bases. The CDR3 extends over 15 amino acids. The germline V and J ends were trimmed by 3 bases and 5 bases, with 13 bases remaining between them. Per the germline V gene, CDR1 is LNHNV and CDR2 is YYDKDF (reference sequence). CDR3 in amino acids: CATSRGRDVNEKLFF. CDR3 DNA sequence: TGTGCCACCAGCAGGGGGCGGGACGTAAATGAAAAACTGTTTTTT.

A single count supports this clone. V usage is TRBV29-1 and J usage is TRBJ2-3; 7 positions agree with TRBD1. V trimming: 6 bases; J trimming: 2 bases; junction bases outside the gene matches: 11. Germline CDR1 is SQVTM and CDR2 is ANQGSEA. The CDR3 contains 15 residues. CDR3 residues: CSVDGQDTYTDTQYF. For the CDR3, the DNA is TGCAGCGTGGACGGACAGGACACTTACACAGATACGCAGTATTTT.

This sequence joins TRBV6-2 or TRBV6-3 and TRBJ2-3, with TRBD1 matching 12 bases. Germline lookup yields CDR1 MNHEY and CDR2 SVGEGT. CDR3 length equals 15 residues. The junction had 5 bases not matched to a gene; V was cut back by 6 bases and J by 4 bases. CDR3 sequence (DNA): TGTGCCAGCAGCCCGGGACAGGGGGCGTCAGATACGCAGTATTTT. This translates into CASSPGQGASDTQYF.

CDR3 DNA sequence: TGCAGCGTTTTGTGGTGGGAGGGTCTCAATGAGCAGTTCTTC. It translates to CSVLWWEGLNEQFF. V is TRBV29-1 and J is TRBJ2-1, with 7 bases fitting TRBD2. J was trimmed by 6 bases and V by 5 bases; bases with no gene match: 10. This CDR3 has 14 residues. Germline CDR1 is SQVTM and CDR2 is ANQGSEA.

The chain links TRBV5-1 to TRBJ2-3; no firm D call. Germline CDR1 SGHRS, CDR2 YFSETQ. V lost 1 base, J lost 4 bases, and 7 bases lay in between. The CDR3 has 13 residues. The CDR3 sequence is CASSLFGADTQYF. CDR3 nucleotides: TGCGCCAGCAGCTTGTTTGGGGCAGATACGCAGTATTTT.

The genes are TRBV5-1 and TRBJ1-6; TRBD1 might be the D (6 bases). Trimming removed 4 bases from V and 10 bases from J, with 18 bases in between. Looked up from germline, CDR1 is SGHRS and CDR2 is YFSETQ. The CDR3 has 15 amino acids. CDR3 DNA sequence: TGCGCCAGCAGCCCGACACAGGGACTCGGGTCACCCCTCCACTTT. Translating gives CASSPTQGLGSPLHF.

The chain carries TRBV9 and TRBJ2-7; D gene ambiguous. Deletions cut 4 bases from V and 4 bases from J, with 9 bases between. Germline CDR1 is SGDLS and CDR2 is YYNGEE. The CDR3 contains 12 residues. The CDR3 DNA reads TGTGCCAGCAGCCCCCCGATATACGAGCAGTACTTC. Residues: CASSPPIYEQYF.

This clone was found once. The chain combines TRBV6-5 with TRBJ2-1, with D perhaps TRBD2 (6 bases). Germline V gives CDR1 MNHEY, CDR2 SVGAGI. This CDR3 has 15 amino acids. Trimming took off 6 bases at V and 1 base at J, with 13 bases between the two ends. The CDR3 coding sequence is TGTGCCAGCAGGGACTCTAGCGCTTCCTACAATGAGCAGTTCTTC. It codes for CASRDSSASYNEQFF.